This is a list of T cell receptor beta chains from one sample in a study of OX40 agonist ivuxolimab in advanced cancers. The assay was immunoSEQ multiplex PCR, and TCRdb's table has in-frame clones only and misses some. The data hold tens of thousands of clones, with 88% observed a single time. The material was CD4+ or CD8+ T cells sorted from blood, obtained in a trial of the OX40 agonist ivuxolimab. The receptors come from an adult with an advanced solid tumor such as melanoma, head and neck, liver or kidney cancer. Both conserved end residues are part of each CDR3. D genes are given only for firm matches. For some rows the clone size is stated as once, few or many, or as a class when expanded; others skip it.

j_gene	abundance	d_gene	v_gene	CDR3nt	CDR3aa
TRBJ1-5	-	-	TRBV18	TGTGCCAGCTCAGCGGACGGCAATCAGCCCCAGCATTTT	CASSADGNQPQHF
TRBJ1-2	-	-	TRBV27	TGTGCCAGCAGCTCCATCGGTCTGTATGGCTACACCTTC	CASSSIGLYGYTF
TRBJ2-3	-	TRBD2	TRBV7-9	TGTGCCAGCAGCCGTCTACCTAGCGGGGGGGTAGATACGCAGTATTTT	CASSRLPSGGVDTQYF
TRBJ2-5	-	-	TRBV10-3	TGTGCCATCAGTGAGTCTACCGGGGCAGGCGAGACCCAGTACTTC	CAISESTGAGETQYF
TRBJ2-3	-	TRBD1	TRBV4-1	TGCGCCAGCAGCCCGGGGACAGGGAGTATTACAGATACGCAGTATTTT	CASSPGTGSITDTQYF
TRBJ2-2	-	-	TRBV6-5	TGTGCCAGCAGAGCGAGCACCGGGGAGCTGTTTTTT	CASRASTGELFF
TRBJ2-3	-	TRBD1	TRBV27	TGTGCCACCAGATCCCGGACAGGGGTAGCAGATACGCAGTATTTT	CATRSRTGVADTQYF
TRBJ2-6	-	-	TRBV14	TGTGCCAGCAGCCAGGGACACTCTGGGGCCAACGTCCTGACTTTC	CASSQGHSGANVLTF
TRBJ1-6	few	TRBD1	TRBV7-9	TGTGCCAGCAGCTTAGTGGGACAGGGCGGTTCACCCCTCCACTTT	CASSLVGQGGSPLHF
TRBJ2-2	-	-	TRBV28	TGTGCCAGCCCGGATCTAAACACCGGGGAGCTGTTTTTT	CASPDLNTGELFF
TRBJ2-7	-	-	TRBV7-8	TGTGCCAGCAGCTTAGGGGAGTCCTACGAGCAGTACTTC	CASSLGESYEQYF
TRBJ1-1	-	-	TRBV29-1	TGCAGCGTTAAAGGTATGTTGCACACTGAAGCTTTCTTT	CSVKGMLHTEAFF
TRBJ2-5	-	TRBD1	TRBV5-4	TGTGCCAGCAGCGCCGGACAGGGGGAGACCCAGTACTTC	CASSAGQGETQYF
TRBJ1-5	-	-	TRBV19	TGTGCCAGTAGTAAGGGCTTGGTGCCCCAGCATTTT	CASSKGLVPQHF
TRBJ2-2	-	-	TRBV11-3	TGTGCCAGCAGCCCGGGGCTCGGGACCGATAACACCGGGGAGCTGTTTTTT	CASSPGLGTDNTGELFF
TRBJ2-1	-	TRBD2	TRBV6-1	TGTGCCAGCAGTGATCTAGCGGGAGTGGGTGAGCAGTTCTTC	CASSDLAGVGEQFF
TRBJ1-5	-	TRBD1	TRBV28	TGTGCCAGCAGTACAGGGGGCAAGGTTCAGCCCCAGCATTTT	CASSTGGKVQPQHF
TRBJ1-3	-	-	TRBV5-1	TGCGCCAGCAGCATGGGGTTAGGGGACACCATATATTTT	CASSMGLGDTIYF
TRBJ1-5	-	-	TRBV15	TGTGCCACCAGCAGAGATCCAGGACAGCGTGACAATCAGCCCCAGCATTTT	CATSRDPGQRDNQPQHF
TRBJ2-7	-	TRBD2	TRBV28	TGTGCCAGCAGTTTAACTAGCGGGGGACTCTACGAGCAGTACTTC	CASSLTSGGLYEQYF
TRBJ2-2	-	-	TRBV18	TGTGCCAGCTCACCAAGAGCGATCGCGAACACCGGGGAGCTGTTTTTT	CASSPRAIANTGELFF
TRBJ1-5	-	-	TRBV10-1	TGCGCCAGCAGTGAGTCGATAGAGCAGCCCCAGCATTTT	CASSESIEQPQHF
TRBJ1-1	once	-	TRBV19	TGTGCCAGCTCCCGATCCCAGACATTCATGAACACTGAAGCTTTCTTT	CASSRSQTFMNTEAFF
TRBJ2-7	-	TRBD2	TRBV7-2	TGTGCCAGCAGTCCAACTAGCGGGACCTACGAGCAGTACTTC	CASSPTSGTYEQYF
TRBJ2-3	-	-	TRBV30	TGTGCCTGGAGATCTAGCGGCACAGATACGCAGTATTTT	CAWRSSGTDTQYF
TRBJ2-1	-	TRBD2	TRBV11-1	TGTGCCAGCAGCTTAGGTTCTAGCGGGGGGGCTAGGTTCTTC	CASSLGSSGGARFF
TRBJ2-1	-	-	TRBV9	TGTGCCAGCAGCGTAGCTAGCGCCTCCTACAATGAGCAGTTCTTC	CASSVASASYNEQFF
TRBJ2-3	-	TRBD2	TRBV28	TGTGCCAGCAGTGGTTCGAGCGGGAGTTTTTCAGATACGCAGTATTTT	CASSGSSGSFSDTQYF
TRBJ2-7	-	TRBD1	TRBV7-9	TGTGCCAGCAGCTTAGGGGGCCAACAGGGGGTGAGGTCCTACGAGCAGTACTTC	CASSLGGQQGVRSYEQYF
TRBJ1-1	-	TRBD1	TRBV5-1	TGCGCCAGCAGCGCCCGACAGGGGCCGAACACTGAAGCTTTCTTT	CASSARQGPNTEAFF
TRBJ1-5	-	-	TRBV7-6	TGTGCCAGCAGGATACCCGTCGGGGGCCTGGGGCCCCAGCATTTT	CASRIPVGGLGPQHF
TRBJ1-2	-	-	TRBV2	TGTGCCAGCAATGCGGCTGGAGGAGCTAACTATGGCTACACCTTC	CASNAAGGANYGYTF
TRBJ2-5	-	-	TRBV7-9	TGTGCCAGCAGCTTGCCCAGGGCCTTCCAAGAGACCCAGTACTTC	CASSLPRAFQETQYF
TRBJ1-1	-	-	TRBV28	TGTGCCAGCAGTTCCGCGGTAGCAACTGAAGCTTTCTTT	CASSSAVATEAFF
TRBJ2-7	-	-	TRBV6-1	TGTGCCAGCAGCGGCTGGCTAGTCGCCTACGAGCAGTACTTC	CASSGWLVAYEQYF
TRBJ2-5	-	-	TRBV9	TGTGCCAGCACGTGGACCTCTAACGAAGGGACCCAGTACTTC	CASTWTSNEGTQYF
TRBJ2-7	-	TRBD1	TRBV10-1	TGCGCCAGCAGTGCCGACAGGGTTGGAGAGCAGTACTTC	CASSADRVGEQYF
TRBJ1-2	-	-	TRBV2	TGTGCCAGCAGTGAGTCCAGGGGTGACTATGGCTACACCTTC	CASSESRGDYGYTF
TRBJ2-1	-	TRBD2	TRBV11-3	TGTGCCAGCAGCTTATCGGAACTAGCGGGCGAGGGTGAGCAGTTCTTC	CASSLSELAGEGEQFF
TRBJ2-5	-	-	TRBV21-1	TGTGCCAGCAGCAAAGGCGGGACTAGCCCTCCCCAATGCCAAGAGACCCAGTACTTC	CASSKGGTSPPQCQETQYF
TRBJ2-7	-	-	TRBV29-1	TGCAGCGTGGGGGTTTCCTACGAGCAGTACTTC	CSVGVSYEQYF
TRBJ1-4	-	TRBD1	TRBV2	TGTGCCAGCATGGACAGGCTTTCCGAAAAACTGTTTTTT	CASMDRLSEKLFF
TRBJ2-7	-	-	TRBV6-6	TGTGCCAGCAGTTACTCGGGCAGGAGGAGCTCCTACGAGCAGTACTTC	CASSYSGRRSSYEQYF
TRBJ2-5	-	-	TRBV15	TGTGCCACCAGCAGAGTTGGGGAGACCCAGTACTTC	CATSRVGETQYF
TRBJ1-2	-	-	TRBV28	TGTGCCAGCACACTAGGGGCAGGGAACTACACCTTC	CASTLGAGNYTF
TRBJ2-7	-	TRBD1	TRBV7-3	TGTGCCAGCAGCCCAGGACAGGGCCCCTACGAGCAGTACTTC	CASSPGQGPYEQYF
TRBJ1-3	-	-	TRBV15	TGTGCCACCTCGCGGGGCTCTGGAAACACCATATATTTT	CATSRGSGNTIYF
TRBJ2-2	-	TRBD2	TRBV29-1	TGCAGCGTCGGGGGACTAGCGGGACCCACCGGGGAGCTGTTTTTT	CSVGGLAGPTGELFF
TRBJ2-3	once	TRBD1	TRBV9	TGTGCCAGCAGCCCTTCACCGACAGGGGCTAGCGATACGCAGTATTTT	CASSPSPTGASDTQYF
TRBJ2-7	medium-sized	TRBD2	TRBV4-2	TGTGCCAGCAGCGATAGACTAGCGGGAGGCTCCTCCTACGAGCAGTACTTC	CASSDRLAGGSSYEQYF
TRBJ2-7	-	-	TRBV28	TGTGCCAGCAGTGAAACACGACAGTTATACGAGCAGTACTTC	CASSETRQLYEQYF
TRBJ2-2	-	-	TRBV4-1	TGCGCCAGCAGCCAAGACAGGTTTTCCGGGGAGCTGTTTTTT	CASSQDRFSGELFF
TRBJ2-2	once	TRBD1	TRBV18	TGTGCCAGCTCCCCCCGGGTTGGGACAGGCGACACCGGGGAGCTGTTTTTT	CASSPRVGTGDTGELFF
TRBJ2-5	-	TRBD2	TRBV5-6	TGTGCCAGCAGCGCCGGGACTAGAGCTCAAGAGATCCAGTACTTC	CASSAGTRAQEIQYF
TRBJ1-5	-	-	TRBV28	TGTGCCAGCAGTTTGTCTCGTTCAAGCCAACATCAGCCCCAGCATTTT	CASSLSRSSQHQPQHF
TRBJ2-7	-	TRBD2	TRBV9	TGTGCCAGCAGCAGGGCCGGGGGGGGCACCTACGAGCAGTACTTC	CASSRAGGGTYEQYF
TRBJ1-3	-	-	TRBV28	TGTGCCAGCAGTTCACAGGGTTACTCTGGAAACACCATATATTTT	CASSSQGYSGNTIYF